The entry below gives a single TCR beta chain sequence along with its context. No antigen is known for it. This entry comes from a study of shared clonotypes between healthy human individuals. Study conclusions and caveats: The four-donor shared clonotypes exceeded non-shared clonotypes in generation probability, with non-shared ones scoring lower.

Assay: immunoSEQ multiplex PCR; the TCRdb copy retains only in-frame clones and omits some. Seen here are roughly 2.6 million clones, around 94% observed once, and the top ten hold about 0.13%. V was pared by 2 bases and J by 0 bases, with 20 bases between. The germline V gene encodes CDR1 MNHNS and CDR2 SASEGT. CDR3 length equals 19 residues. J is TRBJ1-5 and V is TRBV6-1, with a weak D call TRBD1 (6 bases). The origin of this receptor is a man aged 18 to 30 in good health. Sequencing was carried out using naive CD4+ T cells sorted from blood. As for subset: CD45RA+ positively selected. The CDR3 is CASSESAGGRGYSNQPQHF. DNA of the CDR3: TGTGCCAGCAGTGAAAGCGCCGGGGGGCGGGGGTATAGCAATCAGCCCCAGCATTTT.